The clone carrying this T cell receptor beta chain was seen only a few times. TCRbeta library construction was performed incorporating unique molecular identifiers. TCRdb ran MiXCR on the PCR reads and lists one entry per CDR3 protein. The sample has about 500,000 distinct CDR3 sequences, around a third seen once. The source of the sample is a study of T-cell reconstitution after alpha-beta-depleted transplantation in children. Looked up from germline, CDR1 is SGHTA and CDR2 is FQGTGA. The CDR3 runs to 13 residues. Trimming removed 0 bases from V and 9 bases from J, with 9 bases in between. V is TRBV7-3 and J is TRBJ2-1, with D hard to call. The specimen comprised PBMCs from the stem cell graft donor, sampled from the stem cell graft. This TCR was recovered from a human donor who donated a stem cell graft to a child with aplastic anemia. CDR3 in DNA: TGTGCCAGCAGCTTAACGGCTACGCGTGAGCAGTTCTTC. Encoded protein: CASSLTATREQFF.